This TCR beta chain derives from a study of spatial heterogeneity in lung cancer. This clonotype occurred many times. Every cDNA TCR molecule received its own unique molecular identifier. TCRdb re-called the 5' RACE reads through MiXCR, storing one row per CDR3 protein. The sample carries tens of thousands of distinct CDR3 sequences, approximately 7% recorded once. Stated time point: sample taken at primary tumor resection. Unsorted whole RNA from tumor, nontumor lung or frozen PBMC underwent sequencing. The 55 to 90 donors had untreated early-stage non-small cell lung cancer. From germline, CDR1 is MDHEN and CDR2 SYDVKM. The germline V and J ends were trimmed by 6 bases and 8 bases, with 25 bases remaining between them. This CDR3 has 16 residues.

This rearrangement joins TRBV28 to TRBJ1-2; D may be TRBD1 (6 bases). This receptor was identified in a female donor with early-stage non-small cell lung cancer. This specimen was PBMCs, taken at surgery. DNA of the CDR3: TGTGCCAGCAGGACCCATCCCAGGGGCCGGTTTAGGGGCTACACCTTC. Protein: CASRTHPRGRFRGYTF.